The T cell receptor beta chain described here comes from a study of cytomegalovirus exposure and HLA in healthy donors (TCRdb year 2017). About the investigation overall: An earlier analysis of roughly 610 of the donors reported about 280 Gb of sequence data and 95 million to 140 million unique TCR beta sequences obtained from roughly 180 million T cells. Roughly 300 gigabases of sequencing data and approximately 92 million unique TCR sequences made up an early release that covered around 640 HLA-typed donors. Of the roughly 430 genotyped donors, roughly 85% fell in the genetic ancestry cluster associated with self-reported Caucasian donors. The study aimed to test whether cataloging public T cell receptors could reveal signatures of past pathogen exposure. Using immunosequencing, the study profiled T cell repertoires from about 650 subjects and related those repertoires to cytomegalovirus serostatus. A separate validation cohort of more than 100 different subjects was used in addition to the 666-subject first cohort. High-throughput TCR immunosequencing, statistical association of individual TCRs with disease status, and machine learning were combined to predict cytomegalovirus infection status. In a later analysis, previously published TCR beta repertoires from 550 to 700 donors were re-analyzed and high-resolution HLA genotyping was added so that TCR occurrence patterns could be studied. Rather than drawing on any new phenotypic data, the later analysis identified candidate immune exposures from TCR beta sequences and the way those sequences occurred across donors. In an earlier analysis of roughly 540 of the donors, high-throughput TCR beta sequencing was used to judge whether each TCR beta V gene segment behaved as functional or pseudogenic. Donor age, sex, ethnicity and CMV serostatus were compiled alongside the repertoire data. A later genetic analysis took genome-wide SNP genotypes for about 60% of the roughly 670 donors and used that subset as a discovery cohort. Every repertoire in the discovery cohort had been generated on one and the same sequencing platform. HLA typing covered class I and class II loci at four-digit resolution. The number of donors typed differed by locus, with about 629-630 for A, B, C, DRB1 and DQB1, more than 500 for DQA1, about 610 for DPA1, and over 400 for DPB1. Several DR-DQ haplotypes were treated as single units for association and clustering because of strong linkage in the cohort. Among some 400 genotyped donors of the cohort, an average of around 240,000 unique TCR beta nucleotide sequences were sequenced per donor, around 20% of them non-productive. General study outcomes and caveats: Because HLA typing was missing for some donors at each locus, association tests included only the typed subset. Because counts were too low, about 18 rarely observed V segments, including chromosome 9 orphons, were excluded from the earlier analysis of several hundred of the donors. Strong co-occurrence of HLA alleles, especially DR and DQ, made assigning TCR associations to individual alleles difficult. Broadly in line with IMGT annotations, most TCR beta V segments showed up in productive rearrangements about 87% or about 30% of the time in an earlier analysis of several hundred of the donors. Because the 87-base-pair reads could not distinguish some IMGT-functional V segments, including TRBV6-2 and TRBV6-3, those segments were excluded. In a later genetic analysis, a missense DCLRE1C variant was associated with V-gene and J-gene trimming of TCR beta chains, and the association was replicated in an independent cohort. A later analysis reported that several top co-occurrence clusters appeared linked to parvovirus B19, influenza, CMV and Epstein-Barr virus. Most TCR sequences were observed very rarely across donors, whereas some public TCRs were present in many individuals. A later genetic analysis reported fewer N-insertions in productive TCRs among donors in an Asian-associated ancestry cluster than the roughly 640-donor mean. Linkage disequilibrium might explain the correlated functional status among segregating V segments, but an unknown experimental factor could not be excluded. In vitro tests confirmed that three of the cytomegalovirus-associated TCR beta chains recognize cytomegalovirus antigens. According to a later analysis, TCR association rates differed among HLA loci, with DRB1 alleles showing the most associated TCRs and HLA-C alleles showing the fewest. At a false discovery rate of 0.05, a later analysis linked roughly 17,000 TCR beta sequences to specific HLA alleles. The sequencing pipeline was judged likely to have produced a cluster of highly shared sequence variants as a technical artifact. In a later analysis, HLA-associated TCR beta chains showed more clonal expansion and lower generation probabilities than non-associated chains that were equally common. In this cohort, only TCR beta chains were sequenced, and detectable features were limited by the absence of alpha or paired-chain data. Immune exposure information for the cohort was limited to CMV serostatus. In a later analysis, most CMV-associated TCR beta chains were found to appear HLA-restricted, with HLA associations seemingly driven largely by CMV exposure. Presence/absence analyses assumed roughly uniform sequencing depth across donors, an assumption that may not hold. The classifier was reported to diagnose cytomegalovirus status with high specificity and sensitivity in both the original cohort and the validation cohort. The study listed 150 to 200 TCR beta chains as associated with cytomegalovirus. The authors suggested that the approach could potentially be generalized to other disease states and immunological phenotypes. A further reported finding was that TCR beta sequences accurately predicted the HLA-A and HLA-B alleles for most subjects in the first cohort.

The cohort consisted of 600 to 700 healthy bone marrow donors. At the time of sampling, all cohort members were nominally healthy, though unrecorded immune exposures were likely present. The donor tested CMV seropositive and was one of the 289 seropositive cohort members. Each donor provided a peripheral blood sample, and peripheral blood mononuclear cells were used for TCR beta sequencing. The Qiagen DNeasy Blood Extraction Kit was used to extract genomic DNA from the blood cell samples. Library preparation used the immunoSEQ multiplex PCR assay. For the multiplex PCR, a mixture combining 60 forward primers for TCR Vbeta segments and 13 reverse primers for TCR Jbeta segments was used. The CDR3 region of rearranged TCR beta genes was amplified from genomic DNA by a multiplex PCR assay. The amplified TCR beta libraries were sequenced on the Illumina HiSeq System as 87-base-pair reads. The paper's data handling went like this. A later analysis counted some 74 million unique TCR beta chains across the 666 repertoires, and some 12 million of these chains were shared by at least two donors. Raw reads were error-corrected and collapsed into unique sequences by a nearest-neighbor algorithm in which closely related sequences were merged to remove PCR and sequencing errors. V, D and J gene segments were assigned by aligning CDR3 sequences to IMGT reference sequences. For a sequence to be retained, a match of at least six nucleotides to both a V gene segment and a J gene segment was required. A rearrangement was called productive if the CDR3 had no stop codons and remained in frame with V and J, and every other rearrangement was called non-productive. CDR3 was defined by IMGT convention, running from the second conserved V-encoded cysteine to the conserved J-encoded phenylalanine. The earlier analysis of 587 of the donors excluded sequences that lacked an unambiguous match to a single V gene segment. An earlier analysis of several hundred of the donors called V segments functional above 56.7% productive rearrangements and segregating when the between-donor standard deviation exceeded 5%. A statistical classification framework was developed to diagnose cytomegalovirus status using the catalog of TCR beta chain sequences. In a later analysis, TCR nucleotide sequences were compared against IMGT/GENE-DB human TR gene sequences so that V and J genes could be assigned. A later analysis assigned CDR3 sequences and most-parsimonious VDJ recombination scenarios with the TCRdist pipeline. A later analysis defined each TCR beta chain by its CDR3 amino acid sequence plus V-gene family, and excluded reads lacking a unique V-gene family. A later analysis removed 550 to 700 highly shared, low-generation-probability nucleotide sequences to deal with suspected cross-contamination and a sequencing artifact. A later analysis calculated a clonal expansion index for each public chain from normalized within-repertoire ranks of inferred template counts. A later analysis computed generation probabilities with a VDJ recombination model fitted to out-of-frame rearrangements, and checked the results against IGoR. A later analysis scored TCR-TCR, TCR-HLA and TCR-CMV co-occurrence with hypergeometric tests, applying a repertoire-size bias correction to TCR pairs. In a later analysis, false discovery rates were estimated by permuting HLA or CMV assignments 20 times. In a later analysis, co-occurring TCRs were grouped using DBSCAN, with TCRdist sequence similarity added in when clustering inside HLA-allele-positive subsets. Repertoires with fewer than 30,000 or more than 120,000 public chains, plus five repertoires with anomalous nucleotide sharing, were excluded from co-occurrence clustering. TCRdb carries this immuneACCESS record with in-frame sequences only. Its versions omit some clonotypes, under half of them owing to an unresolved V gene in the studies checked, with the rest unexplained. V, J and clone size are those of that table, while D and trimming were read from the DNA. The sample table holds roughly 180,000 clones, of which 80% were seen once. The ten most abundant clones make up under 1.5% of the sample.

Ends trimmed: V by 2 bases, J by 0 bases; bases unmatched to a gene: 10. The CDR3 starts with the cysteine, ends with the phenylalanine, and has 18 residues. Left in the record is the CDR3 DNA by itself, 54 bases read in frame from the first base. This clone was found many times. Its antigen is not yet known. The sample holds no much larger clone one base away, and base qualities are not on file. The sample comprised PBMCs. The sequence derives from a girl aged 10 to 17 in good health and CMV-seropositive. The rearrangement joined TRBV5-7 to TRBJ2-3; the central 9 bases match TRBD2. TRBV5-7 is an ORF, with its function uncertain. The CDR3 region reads CASSLTSRLAASTDTQYF. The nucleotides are TGTGCCAGCAGCTTAACATCCCGACTAGCGGCTAGCACAGATACGCAGTATTTT.